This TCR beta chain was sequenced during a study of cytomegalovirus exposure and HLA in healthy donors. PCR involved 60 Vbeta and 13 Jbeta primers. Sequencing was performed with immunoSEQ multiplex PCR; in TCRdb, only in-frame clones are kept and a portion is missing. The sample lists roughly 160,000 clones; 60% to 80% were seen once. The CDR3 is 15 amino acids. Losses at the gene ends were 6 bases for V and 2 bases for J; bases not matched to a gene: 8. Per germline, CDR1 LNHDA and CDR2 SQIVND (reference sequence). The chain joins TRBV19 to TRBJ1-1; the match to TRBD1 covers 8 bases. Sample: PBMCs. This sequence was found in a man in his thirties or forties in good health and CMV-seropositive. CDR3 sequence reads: CASSRKQGVNTEAFF. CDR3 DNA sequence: TGTGCCAGTAGCCGAAAACAGGGGGTTAACACTGAAGCTTTCTTT.